The source of this T cell receptor (beta chain) is a study of cytomegalovirus exposure and HLA in healthy donors. In the study overall: There were nearly 120 million unique TCR beta sequences, drawn from around 180 million T cells, in an earlier analysis. General study findings and limits: Several of the most significant clusters appeared linked to common viral pathogens, based on a later analysis. When analyzed later, a missense DCLRE1C variant was found to be linked to TCR beta V- and J-gene trimming. When a later analysis compared HLA-associated TCR beta chains with equally common others, the HLA-associated chains turned out to be more clonally expanded and to have lower generation probabilities.

The junction had 6 bases not matched to a gene; V was cut back by 0 bases and J by 6 bases. The CDR3 loop spans 15 amino acids. The V gene's germline CDR1 is LGHNT and CDR2 FRNRAP. As to this clone: Antigen specificity is unknown.

Primers included in the PCR were 60 Vbeta and 13 Jbeta primers. Repertoires were generated with immunoSEQ multiplex PCR, while TCRdb's copy carries only in-frame clones and drops some. The table has roughly 130,000 clones, about 80% seen once; the top ten hold less than 3%. The sequenced sample was PBMCs. The clonotype comes from a man younger than 45 in good health and CMV-seronegative. The chain uses TRBV12-5 and TRBJ2-7; 9 bases line up with TRBD1. The CDR3 reads CASGLVTGGRVEQYF. CDR3 DNA: TGTGCTAGTGGTTTGGTCACAGGGGGCCGGGTCGAGCAGTACTTC.